The next 3 T cell receptor beta chains were all read from a single sample in a study of cytomegalovirus exposure and HLA in healthy donors. The repertoire was sequenced with immunoSEQ multiplex PCR; TCRdb's copy has only in-frame clones and lacks some. This table has 150,000 or so clones, approximately 92% appearing once. Sequenced sample: PBMCs. These receptors were collected from a woman under 30 in good health and CMV-seropositive.

This chain joins TRBV28 and TRBJ2-7; the D gene is possibly TRBD2 (6 bases). Deletions cut 3 bases from V and 5 bases from J, with 17 bases between. The CDR3 loop spans 15 amino acids. Germline lookup yields CDR1 MDHEN and CDR2 SYDVKM. This CDR3 reads CASSFGGSTHDEQYF. The CDR3, as DNA: TGTGCCAGCAGTTTCGGAGGGAGTACTCACGACGAGCAGTACTTC.

This chain connects TRBV28 to TRBJ1-4, with 8 bases that match TRBD1. In germline, CDR1 is MDHEN, CDR2 SYDVKM. The CDR3 totals 12 residues. The V gene end was trimmed by 6 bases and the J gene end by 10 bases; junction bases not matched to a gene: 4. The CDR3 sequence is CASSIQGGKLFF. CDR3 bases: TGTGCCAGCAGCATACAGGGGGGAAAACTGTTTTTT.

This clone was counted once. The CDR3 spells CASSPSGYTLDTQYF. For the CDR3, the DNA is TGTGCCAGCAGCCCTAGCGGGTACACCCTGGATACGCAGTATTTT. This chain connects TRBV7-3 to TRBJ2-3; 8 bases match TRBD2. Germline lookup yields CDR1 SGHTA and CDR2 FQGTGA. The CDR3 extends over 15 amino acids. V lost 5 bases, J lost 6 bases, and 10 bases stayed unmatched.